This TCR beta chain was documented in a study of blood T cell repertoires in COVID-19. About the research overall: The United States, Italy and Spain supplied acute and convalescent COVID-19 samples. Sample material is recorded as cDNA or gDNA derived from T cells, B-cell-depleted T cells, or PBMCs.

In the source study's methods: Amplified reference gene primers provided the basis for estimating nucleated cell counts. This table comes from immunoSEQ multiplex PCR, and its TCRdb copy is limited to in-frame clones, with some not included. D and trimming come from the DNA, and the V and J calls and clone size come from that table. Of hundreds of thousands of clones listed, about 85% are singletons. The sequencing sample was made of peripheral blood. This TCR was sampled from a woman between 18 and 30 years old with acute or convalescent COVID-19.

The CDR3 region has the DNA TGTGCCATCAGGGCCCGGGAGGGTGACGAAGCTTTCTTT. Translation: CAIRAREGDEAFF. The rearrangement joins TRBV10-3 to TRBJ1-1; the D is unclear. Trimming removed 6 bases from V and 8 bases from J, with 16 bases in between. Germline CDR1 is ENHRY and CDR2 is SYGVKD. The CDR3 runs to 13 residues.